A selection of T cell receptor beta chains follows, all from one sample in a study of blood T cell repertoires in COVID-19. Method: immunoSEQ multiplex PCR; TCRdb's copy keeps in-frame clones and lacks some. The sample consists of around 310,000 clones, 89% of them appearing once. Sequencing input: PBMCs or T cells enriched from blood (not recorded which). The receptor set was obtained from a woman aged 35 to 49 who had recovered from COVID-19. Both conserved end residues are part of each CDR3. A D gene is named only where the DNA matches it firmly. Clone size is stated in some rows and not others, as once, few, many or a class when expanded.

V: TRBV11-2
D: TRBD2
size: .
J: TRBJ2-1
CDR3: CASSPGLAGGWRNEQFF
DNA: TGTGCCAGCAGCCCAGGGCTAGCGGGGGGCTGGAGGAATGAGCAGTTCTTC

V: TRBV28
D: TRBD2
size: .
J: TRBJ2-2
CDR3: CASSLGAGVYTGELFF
DNA: TGTGCCAGCAGTTTAGGGGCGGGGGTCTACACCGGGGAGCTGTTTTTT

V: TRBV5-1
D: .
size: .
J: TRBJ2-2
CDR3: CASSLSAGELFF
DNA: TGCGCCAGCAGCTTGAGCGCCGGGGAGCTGTTTTTT

V: TRBV12-3/TRBV12-4
D: TRBD1
size: .
J: TRBJ2-7
CDR3: CASSPGTVYEQYF
DNA: TGTGCCAGCAGTCCCGGGACAGTCTACGAGCAGTACTTC

V: TRBV13
D: TRBD1
size: .
J: TRBJ2-7
CDR3: CASRSGTEVYF
DNA: TGTGCCAGCAGAAGTGGGACAGAAGTGTACTTC

V: TRBV24-1
D: .
size: .
J: TRBJ2-5
CDR3: CATSDLRETGRQETQYF
DNA: TGTGCCACCAGTGATTTGCGGGAGACAGGGCGTCAAGAGACCCAGTACTTC

V: TRBV7-3
D: TRBD2
size: .
J: TRBJ2-5
CDR3: CASSEGPAGGQETQYF
DNA: TGTGCCAGCAGCGAGGGCCCAGCGGGGGGTCAAGAGACCCAGTACTTC

V: TRBV28
D: .
size: .
J: TRBJ1-2
CDR3: CASSFGGEGYGYTF
DNA: TGTGCCAGCAGTTTCGGCGGGGAAGGCTATGGCTACACCTTC

V: TRBV6-5
D: .
size: .
J: TRBJ2-1
CDR3: CASSHLDSNEQFF
DNA: TGTGCCAGCAGTCATCTCGACAGCAATGAGCAGTTCTTC

V: TRBV7-6
D: .
size: .
J: TRBJ2-7
CDR3: CASSLVGPSEHYEQYF
DNA: TGTGCCAGCAGCTTAGTTGGTCCTAGCGAACACTACGAGCAGTACTTC

V: TRBV5-6
D: TRBD2
size: .
J: TRBJ2-7
CDR3: CASSWKLAKYEQYF
DNA: TGTGCCAGCAGCTGGAAACTAGCGAAGTACGAGCAGTACTTC

V: TRBV15
D: .
size: .
J: TRBJ2-5
CDR3: CATSRSPLRGGLAQYF
DNA: TGTGCCACCAGCAGATCCCCCTTAAGGGGGGGTCTTGCCCAGTACTTC

V: TRBV19
D: TRBD1
size: .
J: TRBJ1-6
CDR3: CASYPGQGRSSYNSPLHF
DNA: TGTGCCAGTTACCCGGGACAGGGGAGAAGCTCCTATAATTCACCCCTCCACTTT

V: TRBV7-2
D: TRBD2
size: .
J: TRBJ2-1
CDR3: CASSKTSGRADNEQFF
DNA: TGTGCCAGCAGCAAGACTAGCGGGAGGGCCGACAATGAGCAGTTCTTC

V: TRBV19
D: .
size: .
J: TRBJ2-1
CDR3: CASSTLNYNEQFF
DNA: TGTGCCAGTAGTACCCTTAACTACAATGAGCAGTTCTTC

V: TRBV29-1
D: .
size: .
J: TRBJ1-1
CDR3: CSVQGYGNTEAFF
DNA: TGCAGCGTCCAGGGGTACGGGAACACTGAAGCTTTCTTT

V: TRBV5-1
D: .
size: .
J: TRBJ2-3
CDR3: CASSLVAPGTDTQYF
DNA: TGCGCCAGCAGCTTGGTAGCGCCGGGCACAGATACGCAGTATTTT

V: TRBV29-1
D: TRBD2
size: .
J: TRBJ2-7
CDR3: CSVVSLAGPGYEQYF
DNA: TGCAGCGTTGTAAGTCTAGCGGGGCCAGGGTACGAGCAGTACTTC

V: TRBV12-3/TRBV12-4
D: .
size: .
J: TRBJ1-2
CDR3: CASIDQGWNGYTF
DNA: TGTGCCAGCATTGATCAGGGTTGGAATGGCTACACCTTC

V: TRBV21-1
D: .
size: .
J: TRBJ2-1
CDR3: CASISRLDNEQFF
DNA: TGTGCCAGCATCTCCCGGTTGGACAATGAGCAGTTCTTC

V: TRBV7-9
D: TRBD1
size: few
J: TRBJ1-1
CDR3: CASSQDPGQGAKNTEAFF
DNA: TGTGCCAGCAGTCAGGATCCGGGACAGGGGGCCAAGAACACTGAAGCTTTCTTT

V: TRBV19
D: TRBD1
size: .
J: TRBJ1-1
CDR3: CATRQGATTFF
DNA: TGTGCCACGAGACAGGGAGCGACGACTTTCTTT

V: TRBV30
D: .
size: .
J: TRBJ1-1
CDR3: CAWFWAFGRANTEAFF
DNA: TGTGCCTGGTTCTGGGCCTTCGGGAGGGCGAACACTGAAGCTTTCTTT

V: TRBV30
D: .
size: .
J: TRBJ1-4
CDR3: CAWSLSLNEKLFF
DNA: TGTGCCTGGAGTTTAAGCCTTAATGAAAAACTGTTTTTT

V: TRBV5-8
D: TRBD1
size: .
J: TRBJ1-5
CDR3: CASSPGQVSIQPQHF
DNA: TGTGCCAGCAGCCCGGGACAGGTTTCAATTCAGCCCCAGCATTTT

V: TRBV2
D: TRBD1
size: .
J: TRBJ1-2
CDR3: CASSEAGQGDGYTF
DNA: TGTGCCAGCAGTGAAGCGGGACAGGGAGATGGCTACACCTTC

V: TRBV4-2
D: TRBD2
size: .
J: TRBJ2-3
CDR3: CASSQDMAGEVDTQYF
DNA: TGTGCCAGCAGCCAAGATATGGCGGGAGAGGTAGATACGCAGTATTTT